These 15 T cell receptor beta chains share one sample of origin, sequenced in a study of cytomegalovirus exposure and HLA in healthy donors. Assay used: immunoSEQ multiplex PCR; TCRdb lists only in-frame clones, some missing. The data contain approximately 130,000 clones, roughly 84% of them singletons. The sample consisted of PBMCs. These receptors came from a woman aged 30 to 39 in good health and CMV-seronegative.

This chain links TRBV7-2 with TRBJ2-3, with 12 bases identical to TRBD2. Germline CDR1 and CDR2: SGHTA and FQGNSA. The CDR3 totals 16 residues. V trimming: 4 bases; J trimming: 7 bases; junction bases outside the gene matches: 9. This CDR3 is CASSWPGLAGNYTQYF. For the CDR3, the DNA is TGTGCCAGCAGCTGGCCAGGACTAGCGGGGAACTATACGCAGTATTTT.

The CDR3 region has the DNA TGTGCCATTTCCGGGACAATTAGCTCCTACGAGCAGTACTTC. This encodes CAISGTISSYEQYF. The chain is built from TRBV10-3 and TRBJ2-7; maybe TRBD1 (6 bases). V dropped 9 bases and J dropped 0 bases, with 15 bases sitting between them. Germline CDR1 and CDR2: ENHRY and SYGVKD. There are 14 residues in the CDR3.

This sequence joins TRBV4-1 and TRBJ1-5, with 9 bases lining up with TRBD1. Germline V gene sequence: CDR1 MGHRA, CDR2 YSYEKL. The CDR3 spans 16 residues. V was clipped by 3 bases and J by 4 bases; unmatched bases: 7. The CDR3 bases are TGCGCCAGCAGCCACCGGACAGGGGCCATAAATCAGCCCCAGCATTTT. Its translation is CASSHRTGAINQPQHF.

A few counts support this clone. The rearrangement uses TRBV10-1 and TRBJ1-6; no reliable D call. CDR3 size: 13 residues. The V end lost 4 bases, the J end lost 8 bases, and 9 bases lay between the germline ends. CDR1 is WNHNN, CDR2 SYGVQD, per germline (reference sequence). This chain's CDR3 is CASSAEADSPLHF. DNA for the CDR3: TGCGCCAGCAGTGCCGAAGCCGATTCACCCCTCCACTTT.

This chain links TRBV11-3 with TRBJ2-7; tentative D call: TRBD1 (6 bases). The CDR3 runs 15 residues. Trimming cost V 3 bases and J 0 bases, with 12 bases left between them. Germline V gene lookup returns CDR1 SGHNT and CDR2 YENEEA. DNA for the CDR3: TGTGCCAGCAGCTTGAGTTGGGGGCCCTCCTACGAGCAGTACTTC. This codes for CASSLSWGPSYEQYF.

This clone occurred once. V and J are TRBV5-4 and TRBJ2-7; 7 positions match TRBD2. From germline, CDR1 is SGHNT and CDR2 YYREEE (reference sequence). The CDR3 loop spans 13 amino acids. J lost 0 bases, V lost 7 bases, and 4 bases had no gene match. In DNA form, the CDR3 reads TGTGCCAGCCGGACGGGGGGCTCCTACGAGCAGTACTTC. As protein: CASRTGGSYEQYF.

The chain recombines TRBV5-1 with TRBJ2-5; D is perhaps TRBD1 (6 bases). The germline V gene encodes CDR1 SGHRS and CDR2 YFSETQ. CDR3 length: 10 residues. Trimming took 7 bases from V and 9 from J, leaving 10 bases between them. The CDR3 DNA reads as TGCGCCAGCTTCACAGGGCCCCAGTACTTC. Amino acids: CASFTGPQYF.

The chain employs TRBV5-1 and TRBJ2-3; 9 bases fit TRBD1. The CDR3 has 14 amino acids. The V gene end was trimmed by 7 bases and the J gene end by 4 bases; junction bases not matched to a gene: 7. In germline, CDR1 is SGHRS, CDR2 YFSETQ. The CDR3, as DNA: TGCGCCAGCTCTTTGGACAGGGGAGCAGATACGCAGTATTTT. This codes for CASSLDRGADTQYF.

The chain joins TRBV6-1 to TRBJ1-1, with 8 bases fitting TRBD1. The ends lost 6 bases at V and 1 base at J; junction bases unmatched: 7. Germline V gene lookup returns CDR1 MNHNS and CDR2 SASEGT. This CDR3 contains 15 residues. The CDR3 DNA sequence: TGTGCCAGCAGGGTCCAGGGGGCGGCGAACACTGAAGCTTTCTTT. Translating gives CASRVQGAANTEAFF.

V is TRBV7-9 and J is TRBJ1-1, with D hard to call. CDR3 size: 14 residues. The V and J ends lost 1 base and 4 bases respectively, with 10 bases between them. Germline loops: CDR1 SEHNR, CDR2 FQNEAQ (reference sequence). The CDR3 protein is CASSLDLAVTEAFF. DNA for the CDR3: TGTGCCAGCAGCTTAGATTTGGCGGTCACTGAAGCTTTCTTT.

The V and J genes are TRBV11-2 and TRBJ2-4; D uncertain. Per the germline V gene, CDR1 is SGHAT and CDR2 is FQNNGV. V lost 4 bases to trimming and J lost 11 bases, with 9 bases between them. CDR3 length: 11 amino acids. CDR3 region: CASSSLRVQYF. CDR3 DNA sequence: TGTGCCAGCAGCTCACTACGAGTTCAGTACTTC.

This clone was found once. This rearrangement joins TRBV7-2 to TRBJ1-3, with a weak D call TRBD1 (6 bases). V was cut by 1 base and J by 8 bases, with 9 bases left in between. Germline V lookup: CDR1 SGHTA, CDR2 FQGNSA. This CDR3 contains 13 residues. CDR3 sequence: CASSLGTVHTIYF. The CDR3 DNA sequence: TGTGCCAGCAGCTTAGGGACAGTCCACACCATATATTTT. The complete variable domain, with remaining parts taken from reference TRBV7-2 and TRBJ1-3, reads GAGVSQSPSNKVTEKGKDVELRCDPISGHTALYWYRQSLGQGLEFLIYFQGNSAPDKSGLPSDRFSAERTGGSVSTLTIQRTQQEDSAVYLCASSLGTVHTIYFGEGSWLTVV.

Points on this clone: At one end, the junction sequence differs from germline, possibly due to a read error. The chain links TRBV5-5 to TRBJ2-7; 11 bases align to TRBD2. CDR3 length equals 12 residues. Germline V gene sequence: CDR1 SGHKS, CDR2 YYEKEE (reference sequence). In DNA, the CDR3 is TGTGCCAGCAGCTTGGGGCTAGCGGGGGGTCTTTTC. This sequence encodes CASSLGLAGGLF.

This rearrangement joins TRBV5-6 to TRBJ2-3; 8 bases are shared with TRBD1. V shed 3 bases and J 4 bases; nucleotides not matched to a gene: 10. This CDR3 contains 16 residues. Germline CDR1 and CDR2: SGHDT and YYEEEE. Here the CDR3 reads CASSWGQDTPSDTQYF. The DNA for the CDR3 is TGTGCCAGCAGCTGGGGACAGGACACACCCTCAGATACGCAGTATTTT.

The chain couples TRBV4-3 to TRBJ2-1; a possible D gene is TRBD2 (6 bases). This CDR3 has 17 residues. The germline gives CDR1 LGHNA, CDR2 YSLEER. V lost 3 bases and J 7 bases, leaving 22 bases between the germline ends. The DNA for the CDR3 is TGCGCCAGCAGCCACCACCGTCTCGGGAGTACCCTGAATGAGCAGTTCTTC. This translates into CASSHHRLGSTLNEQFF.